The 4 T cell receptor beta chains given below trace back to one sample, sequenced in a study of CXCR3-negative and CXCR3-positive naive CD8 T cells. UMI-labeled 5' RACE TRB cDNA libraries were prepared from the cells. Using the 5' RACE reads, TCRdb records one entry per CDR3 protein without DNA. Recorded here are 65,000 to 85,000 distinct CDR3 sequences; the top ten clones represent approximately 1.5%. Sequences were obtained from naive CXCR3- CD8+ T cells from blood. As for subset: CD45RO-CCR7+CD27+CD95- naive CD8+ T cells lacking CXCR3 (TNR3-). These TCRs come from a human donor in good health. Some clones in this sample may be carry-over from other donors' samples.

This sequence joins TRBV24-1 and TRBJ2-1; the D call from TCRdb, TRBD1, cannot be confirmed without DNA. Germline values: CDR1 KGHDR, CDR2 SFDVKD. CDR3 length: 15 residues. CDR3 protein: CATSDDRDQDNEQFF.

The V and J genes are TRBV5-1 and TRBJ1-5. Looked up from germline, CDR1 is SGHRS and CDR2 is YFSETQ. The CDR3 sequence is 17 residues long. CDR3 protein: CASTPTLEENENQPQHF.

This rearrangement joins TRBV7-9 to TRBJ1-1; no DNA is available, so the TRBD1 call from TCRdb remains unchecked. Germline CDR1 is SEHNR and CDR2 is FQNEAQ (reference sequence). The CDR3 extends over 13 amino acids. The CDR3: CASSPVLGTEAFF.

This chain connects TRBV7-3 to TRBJ2-1; there is no DNA to check the TCRdb D call of TRBD1. CDR3 size: 13 residues. Germline V gene sequence: CDR1 SGHTA, CDR2 FQGTGA. CDR3 amino acids: CASSSGTDNEQFF.